This T cell receptor (beta chain) is from a study of T cell responses to AZD1222 COVID-19 vaccine. Using immunoSEQ multiplex PCR, the repertoire was profiled, and TCRdb retains in-frame clones only, with some absent. The table includes about 160,000 clones, 91% detected once. Germline trimming cut 6 bases from V and 11 bases from J; bases unmatched to any gene: 5. This CDR3 contains 12 residues. Germline V gives CDR1 SNHLY, CDR2 FYNNEI. The V gene is TRBV2, the J gene TRBJ1-5, with 9 bases lining up with TRBD1. This clonotype was sampled from an adult in good health. The sample consisted of peripheral blood, taken on day 0 of AZD1222 vaccination. The CDR3 sequence is CASRGDREAQHF. CDR3 sequence (DNA): TGTGCCAGCAGGGGGGACAGGGAGGCCCAGCATTTT.